This T cell receptor (beta chain) came from a study of beta chain features in type 1 diabetes. Study-wide results and limits: Shorter TCRB CDR3s, moderately but significantly so, were found in Type 1 diabetes patients in all four CD4+ subsets.

Germline V gene data show CDR1 as MGHDK and CDR2 as SYGVNS. This CDR3 has 15 amino acids. V lost 7 bases, J lost 6 bases, and 19 bases lay in between. Each of the CD4+ naive, central memory, regulatory and stem cell-like memory populations was sorted via CD45RO/CCR7/CD25/CD127/CD95/CD27. What was sequenced were expressed TCRB transcripts, since all of the isolated RNA had been reverse transcribed. Only in-frame clones appear in the TCRdb table, and some are missing; sequencing was by immunoSEQ multiplex PCR. The sample includes 970,000 or so clones, about 17% seen only once; the top ten take 0.02% to 0.025%. This clone showed up just a few times. Its antigen is still unknown.

The rearrangement joins TRBV25-1 to TRBJ2-1, with TRBD2 as a possible D gene (6 bases). This clonotype originated in a woman aged 18-35 years in good health. The sequenced material came from naive CD4+ T cells from blood. The CDR3 spells CASMGNKDYANEQFF. The CDR3 region has the DNA TGTGCCAGCATGGGAAACAAGGACTACGCCAATGAGCAGTTCTTC.